These 12 T cell receptor beta chains came from one sample sequenced in a study of blood T cell repertoires in COVID-19. Here immunoSEQ multiplex PCR was the method, and the copy in TCRdb shows in-frame clones only, minus some. The data contain about 82,000 clones, roughly 79% of them singletons. Material for sequencing was peripheral blood. These TCRs come from an elderly man with acute or convalescent COVID-19.

This clone has a handful of counts. The J gene is TRBJ1-4, the V gene TRBV28, with TRBD1 identical over 7 bases. After removal of 6 bases from V and 3 bases from J, the junction contained 7 bases not matched to a gene. This CDR3 region has 15 residues. The germline CDR1 and CDR2 sequences are MDHEN and SYDVKM. The CDR3, as DNA: TGTGCCAGCAGCCGAGCCGGGACAGCTAATGAAAAACTGTTTTTT. Protein sequence: CASSRAGTANEKLFF.

V usage is TRBV11-2 and J usage is TRBJ1-1, with 11 bases matching TRBD1. The length of the CDR3 is 14 residues. V shed 6 bases, J shed 4 bases, and the junction held 4 bases outside the gene matches. Per germline, CDR1 SGHAT and CDR2 FQNNGV. The CDR3 loop is CASRFGTGGTEAFF. CDR3 DNA: TGTGCCAGCAGATTTGGGACAGGGGGCACTGAAGCTTTCTTT.

This rearrangement joins TRBV29-1 to TRBJ2-7; D ambiguous. V shed 7 bases and J shed 2 bases, with 6 bases lying between them. The CDR3 covers 10 residues. CDR1 and CDR2 from the germline V gene are SQVTM and ANQGSEA. The DNA for the CDR3 is TGCAGCGCCGTAGCCTACGAGCAGTACTTC. Translating gives CSAVAYEQYF.

The rearrangement uses TRBV27 and TRBJ1-1; D remains ambiguous. This CDR3 is 15 amino acids long. The V and J ends lost 6 bases and 0 bases respectively, with 14 bases between them. Germline CDR1 MNHEY, CDR2 SMNVEV (reference sequence). The CDR3 here is CASSGLSLMNTEAFF. DNA for the CDR3: TGTGCCAGCAGCGGACTGTCACTCATGAACACTGAAGCTTTCTTT.

This rearrangement joins TRBV6-5 to TRBJ1-5; D possibly corresponds to TRBD1 (5 bases). The V end lost 4 bases, the J end lost 5 bases, and 9 bases lay between the germline ends. The CDR3 sequence is 13 residues long. Germline values: CDR1 MNHEY, CDR2 SVGAGI. CDR3 sequence (DNA): TGTGCCAGCAGTTCGGACACCTATCAGCCCCAGCATTTT. Translated: CASSSDTYQPQHF.

In regard to this clone: The same CDR3 can be traced to other DNA sequences in this sample. The rearrangement uses TRBV18 and TRBJ1-3; TRBD1 matches at 7 bases. Germline V lookup: CDR1 KGHSH, CDR2 LQKENI. The junction had 1 base not matched to a gene; V was cut back by 5 bases and J by 0 bases. This CDR3 spans 14 amino acids. The CDR3 sequence is CASSRDSSGNTIYF. CDR3 DNA: TGTGCCAGCTCAAGGGACAGCTCTGGAAACACCATATATTTT.

V and J are TRBV5-1 and TRBJ2-1; no clear D. This CDR3 comprises 11 residues. CDR1 and CDR2 (germline): SGHRS, YFSETQ. V was clipped by 6 bases and J by 4 bases, with 5 bases between them. The CDR3 region is CASIQYNEQFF. The CDR3, as DNA: TGCGCCAGCATCCAGTACAATGAGCAGTTCTTC.

This clone was counted at least ten times. The chain carries TRBV28 and TRBJ1-1, with a possible D match to TRBD1 (5 bases). This CDR3 is 14 amino acids long. The germline V gene encodes CDR1 MDHEN and CDR2 SYDVKM. The germline V and J ends were trimmed by 0 bases and 5 bases, with 10 bases remaining between them. CDR3 amino acids: CASSLWAGMTEAFF. The CDR3, as DNA: TGTGCCAGCAGTTTATGGGCAGGGATGACTGAAGCTTTCTTT. The whole variable domain, remainder taken from reference TRBV28 and TRBJ1-1, is DVKVTQSSRYLVKRTGEKVFLECVQDMDHENMFWYRQDPGLGLRLIYFSYDVKMKEKGDIPEGYSVSREKKERFSLILESASTNQTSMYLCASSLWAGMTEAFFGQGTRLTVV.

This clone was detected a few times. The chain recombines TRBV19 with TRBJ1-5; no firm D call. The CDR3 runs 19 residues. Germline assignment: CDR1 LNHDA and CDR2 SQIVND (reference sequence). Deletions cut 5 bases from V and 4 bases from J, with 27 bases between. The CDR3 here is CASSQSSGRPTGLNQPQHF. Here the CDR3 DNA reads TGTGCCAGTAGTCAGTCTTCCGGACGGCCAACCGGACTAAATCAGCCCCAGCATTTT.

Here the CDR3 reads CASSPRGRGQETQYF. The CDR3 nucleotides are TGTGCCAGCAGCCCGAGGGGGCGGGGACAAGAGACCCAGTACTTC. The J gene is TRBJ2-5, the V gene TRBV5-8; weak D call: TRBD1 (7 bases). The V end was cut by 4 bases, the J end by 2 bases, with 15 bases between. This CDR3 has 15 amino acids. From germline, CDR1 is SGHTS and CDR2 YDEGEE.

The gene calls are TRBV28 and TRBJ1-5, with TRBD1 matching 11 bases. Unmatched junction bases numbered 9, after V lost 5 bases and J lost 3 bases. This CDR3 region has 17 residues. Germline CDR1 and CDR2: MDHEN and SYDVKM. The DNA for the CDR3 is TGTGCCAGCAGTGGACAGGGGGCAGTGTGGGCCAATCAGCCCCAGCATTTT. Translating it yields CASSGQGAVWANQPQHF.

This chain uses TRBV16 with TRBJ2-7; no reliable D call. The CDR3 runs to 14 residues. Germline lookup yields CDR1 KGHSY and CDR2 FQNENV. Trimming shortened V by 2 bases and J by 3 bases, and 11 bases separated the two germline ends. CDR3 region: CASSQSALNYEQYF. The CDR3 DNA is TGTGCCAGCAGCCAAAGCGCGTTGAACTACGAGCAGTACTTC.